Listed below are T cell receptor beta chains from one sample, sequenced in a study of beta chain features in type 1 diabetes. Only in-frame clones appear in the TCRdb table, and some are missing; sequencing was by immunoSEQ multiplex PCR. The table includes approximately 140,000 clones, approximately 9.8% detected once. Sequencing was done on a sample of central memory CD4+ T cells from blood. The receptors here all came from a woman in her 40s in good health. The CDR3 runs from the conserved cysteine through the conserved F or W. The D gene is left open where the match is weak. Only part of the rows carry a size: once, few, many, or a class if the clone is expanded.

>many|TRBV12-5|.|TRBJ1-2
TGTGCTAGTGGTTTGTCAGGCTATGGCTACACCTTC
CASGLSGYGYTF
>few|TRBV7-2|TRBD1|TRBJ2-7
TGTGCCAGCAGCTACAACAGGGGACCCTACGAGCAGTACTTC
CASSYNRGPYEQYF
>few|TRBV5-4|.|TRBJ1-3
TGTGCCAGCAGCCGGGGTGGACAGCTAGGAAACACCATATATTTT
CASSRGGQLGNTIYF
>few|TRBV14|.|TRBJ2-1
TGTGCCAGCAGCCAAGAGTCGGGTTGGGCCTACAATGAGCAGTTCTTC
CASSQESGWAYNEQFF
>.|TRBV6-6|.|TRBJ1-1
TGTGCAGAGGGGCGCGGGGGGACCACTGAAGCTTTCTTT
CAEGRGGTTEAFF
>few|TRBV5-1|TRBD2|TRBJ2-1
TGCGCCAGCAGCTTGGTGAGAAGCGGGGGAAACAATGAGCAGTTCTTC
CASSLVRSGGNNEQFF
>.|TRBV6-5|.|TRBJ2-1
TGTGCCAGCAGTTACTCCCCAGCGCGTGGTGAGCAGTTCTTC
CASSYSPARGEQFF
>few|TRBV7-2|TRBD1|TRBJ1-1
TGTGCCAGCAGCAACAGGGGAAAAGAAAAAGCTTTCTTT
CASSNRGKEKAFF
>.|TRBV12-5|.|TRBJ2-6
TGTGCTAGTGCCATAGGGGGCTCTGGGGCCAACGTCCTGACTTTC
CASAIGGSGANVLTF
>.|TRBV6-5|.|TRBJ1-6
TGTGCCAGCAGGATGGACACCGTTAGATCCCTCCACTTT
CASRMDTVRSLHF
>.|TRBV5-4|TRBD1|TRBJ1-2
TGTGCCAGCAGCTTGGAGACAGGGACTAACTATGGCTACACCTTC
CASSLETGTNYGYTF
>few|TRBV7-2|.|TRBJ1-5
TGTGCCAGCAGCAAAACAAGGATACGAGGGTATAGCAATCAGCCCCAGCATTTT
CASSKTRIRGYSNQPQHF
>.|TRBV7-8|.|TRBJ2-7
TGTGCCAGCAGCTTCCGGGAATACTACGAGCAGTACTTC
CASSFREYYEQYF
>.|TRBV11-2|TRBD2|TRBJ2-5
TGTGCCAGCAGCTTAGGGTTGCGTAGCGGGGCGGCTGGGGGAGAGACCCAGTACTTC
CASSLGLRSGAAGGETQYF
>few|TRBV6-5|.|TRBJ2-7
TGTGCCAGCAGGAGACAGTACGAGCAGTACTTC
CASRRQYEQYF
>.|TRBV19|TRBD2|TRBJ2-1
TGTGCCAGTACGGGGACTAGAGTTTCCAATGAGCAGTTCTTC
CASTGTRVSNEQFF
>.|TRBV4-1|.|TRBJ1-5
TGCGCCAGCAGCCAGGGTACAGGCCTCAGGGGCAATCAGCCCCAGCATTTT
CASSQGTGLRGNQPQHF
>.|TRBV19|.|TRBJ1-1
TGTGCCAGTAGTATAGACGGGGGAGGGAACACTGAAGCTTTCTTT
CASSIDGGGNTEAFF
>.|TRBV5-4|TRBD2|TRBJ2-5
TGTGCCAGCAGCGTAGCGGGGGGGCAAGAGACCCAGTACTTC
CASSVAGGQETQYF
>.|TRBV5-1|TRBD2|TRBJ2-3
TGCGCCAGCCACCTGGAATCCCGGGGGGGCACAGATACGCAGTATTTT
CASHLESRGGTDTQYF
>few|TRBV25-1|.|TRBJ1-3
TGTGCCAGCAGTCCGACAACTTCTGGAAACACCATATATTTT
CASSPTTSGNTIYF
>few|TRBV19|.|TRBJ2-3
TGTGCCAGTAGTCCGAATATTAGAGCAGATACGCAGTATTTT
CASSPNIRADTQYF
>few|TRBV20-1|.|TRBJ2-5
TGCAGTGCTAGCATGGAGACCCAGTACTTC
CSASMETQYF
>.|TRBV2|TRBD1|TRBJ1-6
TGTGCCAGCGCACAGGGGATAGAGGGTTCACCCCTCCACTTT
CASAQGIEGSPLHF
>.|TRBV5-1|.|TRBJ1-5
TGCGCCAGCAGCTTGGGGTCAGGTCCGAGTCAGCCCCAGCATTTT
CASSLGSGPSQPQHF
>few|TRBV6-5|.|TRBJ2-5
TGTGCCAGCAGATTTTCGACTAGTAAGGCGACCCAGTACTTC
CASRFSTSKATQYF
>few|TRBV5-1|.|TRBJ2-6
TGCGCCAGCAGCACCGGTTCTACTGGGGCCAACGTCCTGACTTTC
CASSTGSTGANVLTF
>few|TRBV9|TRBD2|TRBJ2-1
TGTGCCAGCAGCCTAGCGGGGATCTCCTACAATGAGCAGTTCTTC
CASSLAGISYNEQFF
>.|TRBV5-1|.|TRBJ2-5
TGCGCCAGCAGCCCCGGTCAGCCGGGGGAGACCCAGTACTTC
CASSPGQPGETQYF
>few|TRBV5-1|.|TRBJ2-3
TGCGCCAGCACCACCTATGAGGGCGCAGATACGCAGTATTTT
CASTTYEGADTQYF
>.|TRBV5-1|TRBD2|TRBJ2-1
TGCGCCAGCAGCTTAACCAGCGGGGGGGCGTCGTACAATGAGCAGTTCTTC
CASSLTSGGASYNEQFF
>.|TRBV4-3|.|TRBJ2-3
TGCGCCAGCAGCCAAGGAAATCTGGGGCGAGATACGCAGTATTTT
CASSQGNLGRDTQYF
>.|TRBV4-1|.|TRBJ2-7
TGCGCCAGCAGCCAAGAACGGCAGGCCGACTACGAGCAGTACTTC
CASSQERQADYEQYF
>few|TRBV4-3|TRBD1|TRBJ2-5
TGCGCCAGCAGCCACTACCGACAGGGGGCGGATGAGACCCAGTACTTC
CASSHYRQGADETQYF
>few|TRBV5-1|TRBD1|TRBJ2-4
TGCGCCAGCAGCTTGCCGCCCAGGGGGCGTTCGGGATCCAAAAACATTCAGTACTTC
CASSLPPRGRSGSKNIQYF
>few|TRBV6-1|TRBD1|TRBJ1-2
TGTGCCAGCAGTCTGTCGGGACAGGCTAACTATGGCTACACCTTC
CASSLSGQANYGYTF
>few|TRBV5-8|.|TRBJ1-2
TGTGCCAGCAGCGCCGGACAGCGAGTGACTCCCTCCTATGGCTACACCTTC
CASSAGQRVTPSYGYTF
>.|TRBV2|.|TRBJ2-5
TGTGCCAGCAGCGGAGGGAGGAGGGAAGGGGCCCAGTACTTC
CASSGGRREGAQYF
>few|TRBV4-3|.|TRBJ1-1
TGCGCCAGCAGCCAAGAGGGGGCAGGGAACACTGAAGCTTTCTTT
CASSQEGAGNTEAFF
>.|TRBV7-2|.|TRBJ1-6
TGTGCCAGCAGCTTCCAGGTTGGGGGGAATTCACCCCTCCACTTT
CASSFQVGGNSPLHF
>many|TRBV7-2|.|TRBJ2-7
TGTGCCAGCAAAGCGTTAGTAGGGGTGATAGCCGAGCAGTACTTC
CASKALVGVIAEQYF
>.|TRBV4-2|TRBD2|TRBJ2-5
TGTGCCAGCAGCCTGCCTAGCGGGGCCAGCCAAGGGACCCAGTACTTC
CASSLPSGASQGTQYF
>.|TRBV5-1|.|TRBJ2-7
TGCGCCAGCAGCTTGGTGCAGGGAAGCTCCTACGAGCAGTACTTC
CASSLVQGSSYEQYF
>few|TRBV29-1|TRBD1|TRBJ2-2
TGCAGCGTTCCCCGGACAGGGTCTGTATCCGGGGAGCTGTTTTTT
CSVPRTGSVSGELFF
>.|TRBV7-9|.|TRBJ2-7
TGTGCCAGCAGCTTATCCGAGGTTTCCTACGAGCAGTACTTC
CASSLSEVSYEQYF
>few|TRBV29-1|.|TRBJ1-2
TGCAGCGGGACCCCCGGGGGGGGAGTCGGCTACACCTTC
CSGTPGGGVGYTF
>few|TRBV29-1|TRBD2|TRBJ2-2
TGCAGCGCTAGACTCGGGAGGGCAGGCACCGGGGAGCTGTTTTTT
CSARLGRAGTGELFF
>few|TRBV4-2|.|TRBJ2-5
TGTGCCAGCAGCCAAAGGGCGGGACAAGAGACCCAGTACTTC
CASSQRAGQETQYF
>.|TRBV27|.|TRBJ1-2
TGTGCCAGCAGTCCACAGGGTCGGTGGGGCTACACCTTC
CASSPQGRWGYTF
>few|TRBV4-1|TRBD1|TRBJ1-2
TGCGCCAGCAGCCAGAGAGACAGGGTGAGCCCCTATGGCTACACCTTC
CASSQRDRVSPYGYTF
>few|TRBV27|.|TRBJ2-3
TGTGCCAGCAGTTTTTTGGCCCCCGGGACAGATACGCAGTATTTT
CASSFLAPGTDTQYF
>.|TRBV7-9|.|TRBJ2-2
TGTGCCGGTGGGTCCGAGAGGAGGGAGCTGTTTTTT
CAGGSERRELFF
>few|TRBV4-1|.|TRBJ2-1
TGCGCCAGCAGCCAACTCTATGCCGGGACCTACAATGAGCAGTTCTTC
CASSQLYAGTYNEQFF
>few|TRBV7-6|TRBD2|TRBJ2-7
TGTGCCAGCAGCCGTAGCGGGGGGCCTAGAGACGAGCAGTACTTC
CASSRSGGPRDEQYF
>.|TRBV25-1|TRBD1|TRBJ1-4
TGTGCCAGCAGTCCTAATGAGGGGGCCGGTGAAAAACTGTTTTTT
CASSPNEGAGEKLFF
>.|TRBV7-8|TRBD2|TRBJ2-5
TGTGCCAGCAGCCCTCGACTAGCGGGGGGTCAAGAGACCCAGTACTTC
CASSPRLAGGQETQYF
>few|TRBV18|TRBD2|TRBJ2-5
TGTGCCAGCTCCCCCCGAGGCGCGGGGGGGCCTCTGGAGACCCAGTACTTC
CASSPRGAGGPLETQYF
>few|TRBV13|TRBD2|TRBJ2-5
TGTGCCAGCAGCTTAGCCTGGACTAGCGGCAAAGAGACCCAGTACTTC
CASSLAWTSGKETQYF